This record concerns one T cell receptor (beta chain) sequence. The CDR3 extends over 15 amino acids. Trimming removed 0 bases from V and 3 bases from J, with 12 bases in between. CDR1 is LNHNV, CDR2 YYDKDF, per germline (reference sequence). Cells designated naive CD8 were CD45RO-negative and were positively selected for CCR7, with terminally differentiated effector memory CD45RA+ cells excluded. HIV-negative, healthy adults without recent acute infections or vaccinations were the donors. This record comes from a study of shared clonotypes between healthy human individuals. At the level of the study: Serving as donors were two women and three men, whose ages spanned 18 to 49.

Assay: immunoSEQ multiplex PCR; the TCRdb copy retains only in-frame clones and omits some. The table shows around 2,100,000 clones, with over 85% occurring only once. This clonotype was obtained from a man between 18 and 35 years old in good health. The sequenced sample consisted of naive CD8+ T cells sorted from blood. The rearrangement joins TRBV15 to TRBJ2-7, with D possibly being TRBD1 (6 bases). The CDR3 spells CATSRDQLGGYEQYF. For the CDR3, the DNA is TGTGCCACCAGCAGAGATCAATTAGGGGGCTACGAGCAGTACTTC. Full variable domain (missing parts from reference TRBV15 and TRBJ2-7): DAMVIQNPRYQVTQFGKPVTLSCSQTLNHNVMYWYQQKSSQAPKLLFHYYDKDFNNEADTPDNFQSRRPNTSFCFLDIRSPGLGDTAMYLCATSRDQLGGYEQYFGPGTRLTVT.